This TCR beta chain stems from a study of T cells and copy number aberrations in small-cell lung cancer. Germline lookup yields CDR1 MDHEN and CDR2 SYDVKM. The CDR3 length is 14 residues. V was pared by 6 bases and J by 5 bases, with 16 bases between. The protocol was immunoSEQ multiplex PCR, while the TCRdb copy is restricted to in-frame clones and leaves out a portion. The profile shows about 1,100 clones, roughly 86% of them singletons. Study results and caveats: Adjacent lung showed higher T-cell richness and clonality than tumors; density difference nonsignificant.

On this clone itself: Antigen unknown.

The rearrangement joins TRBV28 to TRBJ2-5; D is possibly TRBD2 (5 bases). The receptor comes from a man in his sixties with small cell lung cancer. Input material: tumor tissue. The CDR3, as DNA: TGTGCCAGCAGCCCCATCGGGGTAAGGGAGACCCAGTACTTC. Its translation: CASSPIGVRETQYF. Filled out from reference TRBV28 and TRBJ2-5, the complete variable domain reads DVKVTQSSRYLVKRTGEKVFLECVQDMDHENMFWYRQDPGLGLRLIYFSYDVKMKEKGDIPEGYSVSREKKERFSLILESASTNQTSMYLCASSPIGVRETQYFGPGTRLLVL.